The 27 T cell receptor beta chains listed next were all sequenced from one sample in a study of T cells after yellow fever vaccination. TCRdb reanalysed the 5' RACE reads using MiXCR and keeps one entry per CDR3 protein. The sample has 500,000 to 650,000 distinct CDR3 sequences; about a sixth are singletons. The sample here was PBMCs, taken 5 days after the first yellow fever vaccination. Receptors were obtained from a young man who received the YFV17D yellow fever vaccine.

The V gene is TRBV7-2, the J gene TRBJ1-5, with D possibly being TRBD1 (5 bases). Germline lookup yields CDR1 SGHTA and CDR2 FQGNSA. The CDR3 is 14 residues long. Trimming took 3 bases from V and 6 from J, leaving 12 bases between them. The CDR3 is CASSFRVGGQPQHF. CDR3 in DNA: TGTGCCAGCAGCTTTAGGGTGGGGGGTCAGCCCCAGCATTTT.

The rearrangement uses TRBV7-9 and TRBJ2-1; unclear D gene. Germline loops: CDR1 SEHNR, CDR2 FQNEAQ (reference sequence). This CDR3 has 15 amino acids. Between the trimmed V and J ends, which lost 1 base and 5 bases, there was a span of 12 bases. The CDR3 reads CASSLDLGFHNEQFF. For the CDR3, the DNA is TGTGCCAGCAGCTTAGATCTGGGATTCCACAATGAGCAGTTCTTC.

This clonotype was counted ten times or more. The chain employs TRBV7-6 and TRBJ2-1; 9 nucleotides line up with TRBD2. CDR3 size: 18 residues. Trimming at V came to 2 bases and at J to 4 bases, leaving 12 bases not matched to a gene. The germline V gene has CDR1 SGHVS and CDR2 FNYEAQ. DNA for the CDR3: TGTGCCAGCAGCTTACAACCCGGGGGGACTAGCCTATACAATGAGCAGTTCTTC. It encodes CASSLQPGGTSLYNEQFF. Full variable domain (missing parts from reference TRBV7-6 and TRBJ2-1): GAGVSQSPRYKVTKRGQDVALRCDPISGHVSLYWYRQALGQGPEFLTYFNYEAQQDKSGLPNDRFSAERPEGSISTLTIQRTEQRDSAMYRCASSLQPGGTSLYNEQFFGPGTRLTVL.

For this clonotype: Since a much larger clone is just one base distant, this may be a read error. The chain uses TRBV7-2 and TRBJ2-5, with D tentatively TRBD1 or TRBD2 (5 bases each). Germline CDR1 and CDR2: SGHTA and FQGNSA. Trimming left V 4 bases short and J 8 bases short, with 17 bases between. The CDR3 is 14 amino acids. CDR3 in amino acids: CASSSTRAWDTQYF. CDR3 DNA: TGTGCCAGCAGCTCTACCAGAGCTTGGGACACCCAGTACTTC.

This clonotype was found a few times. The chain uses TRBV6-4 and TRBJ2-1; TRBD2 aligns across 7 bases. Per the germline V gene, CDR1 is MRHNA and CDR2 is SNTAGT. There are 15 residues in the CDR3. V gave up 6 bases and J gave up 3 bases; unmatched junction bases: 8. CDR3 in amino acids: CASSASGESYNEQFF. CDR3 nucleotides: TGTGCCAGCAGCGCTAGCGGAGAAAGCTACAATGAGCAGTTCTTC.

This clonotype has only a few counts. For the CDR3, the DNA is TGTGCCAGCAGTTTATCGATCCCAAGTGATACGCAGTATTTT. Translating gives CASSLSIPSDTQYF. The rearrangement joins TRBV27 to TRBJ2-3; D unresolved. V lost 0 bases and J 6 bases, leaving 10 bases between the germline ends. This CDR3 has 14 amino acids. Germline V gives CDR1 MNHEY, CDR2 SMNVEV (reference sequence).

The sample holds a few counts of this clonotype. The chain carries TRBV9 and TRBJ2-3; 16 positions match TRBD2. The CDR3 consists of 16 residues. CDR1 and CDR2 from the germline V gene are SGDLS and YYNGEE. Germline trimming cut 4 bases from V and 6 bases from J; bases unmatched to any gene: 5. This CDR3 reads CASSSGLAGGQDTQYF. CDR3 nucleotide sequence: TGTGCCAGCAGCTCGGGACTAGCGGGGGGGCAGGATACGCAGTATTTT.

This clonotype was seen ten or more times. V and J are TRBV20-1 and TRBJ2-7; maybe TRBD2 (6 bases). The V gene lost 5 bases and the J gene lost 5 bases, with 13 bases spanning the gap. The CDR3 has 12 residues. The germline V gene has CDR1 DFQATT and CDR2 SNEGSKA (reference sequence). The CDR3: CSAPGRGDEQYF. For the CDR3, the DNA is TGCAGTGCTCCAGGACGCGGGGACGAGCAGTACTTC.

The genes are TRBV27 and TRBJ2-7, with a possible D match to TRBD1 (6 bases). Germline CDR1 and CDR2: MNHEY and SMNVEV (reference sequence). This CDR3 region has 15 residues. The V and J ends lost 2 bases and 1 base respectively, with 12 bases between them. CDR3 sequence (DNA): TGTGCCAGCAGTTTAACTACAGGGAATTCCTACGAGCAGTACTTC. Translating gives CASSLTTGNSYEQYF.

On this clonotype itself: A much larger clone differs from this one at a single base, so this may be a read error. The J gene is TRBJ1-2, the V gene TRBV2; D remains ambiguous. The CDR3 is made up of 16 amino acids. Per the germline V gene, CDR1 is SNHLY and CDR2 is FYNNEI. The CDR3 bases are TGTGCCAGCAGTGGAGGTTTAGGTATAACAAACTATGGCCACACCTTC. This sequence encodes CASSGGLGITNYGHTF.

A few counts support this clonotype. As DNA, the CDR3 is TGCGCCAGCAGCGAGGGAGCGGGGGCAGTTGAGCAGTTCTTC. This translates into CASSEGAGAVEQFF. The chain is built from TRBV5-1 and TRBJ2-1; 8 bases fit TRBD2. The germline gives CDR1 SGHRS, CDR2 YFSETQ. V lost 4 bases to trimming and J lost 9 bases; unmatched junction nucleotides: 9. This CDR3 spans 14 amino acids.

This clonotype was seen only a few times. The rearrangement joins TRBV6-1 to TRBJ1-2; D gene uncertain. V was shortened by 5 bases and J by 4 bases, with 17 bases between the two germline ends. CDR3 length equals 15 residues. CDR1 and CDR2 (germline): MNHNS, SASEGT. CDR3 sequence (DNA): TGTGCCAGCAGTCCCCTCGGGGAGGGATTCTATGGCTACACCTTC. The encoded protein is CASSPLGEGFYGYTF.

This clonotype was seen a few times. The CDR3 spells CASSHRTGYYGYTF. The CDR3, as DNA: TGCGCCAGCAGCCACCGGACAGGCTACTATGGCTACACCTTC. The rearrangement joins TRBV4-1 to TRBJ1-2; TRBD1 agrees at 7 bases. After removal of 3 bases from V and 3 bases from J, the junction contained 4 bases not matched to a gene. There are 14 residues in the CDR3. Germline CDR1 MGHRA, CDR2 YSYEKL.

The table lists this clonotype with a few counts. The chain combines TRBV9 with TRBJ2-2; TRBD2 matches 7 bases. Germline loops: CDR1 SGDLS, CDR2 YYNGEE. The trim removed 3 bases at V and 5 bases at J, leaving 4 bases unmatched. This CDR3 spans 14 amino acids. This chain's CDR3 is CASSGPGGTGELFF. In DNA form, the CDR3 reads TGTGCCAGCAGCGGCCCGGGGGGAACCGGGGAGCTGTTTTTT. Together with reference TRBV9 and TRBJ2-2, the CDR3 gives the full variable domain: DSGVTQTPKHLITATGQRVTLRCSPRSGDLSVYWYQQSLDQGLQFLIQYYNGEERAKGNILERFSAQQFPDLHSELNLSSLELGDSALYFCASSGPGGTGELFFGEGSRLTVL.

The CDR3 coding sequence is TGTGCCAGCAGACGAGCCCTAGCGGGGAGGGTGGAGACCCAGTACTTC. Its protein product is CASRRALAGRVETQYF. The rearrangement joins TRBV7-6 to TRBJ2-5; 9 bases are shared with TRBD2. Trimming took 6 bases from V and 5 from J; bases not matched to a gene: 13. This CDR3 has 16 amino acids. Germline lookup yields CDR1 SGHVS and CDR2 FNYEAQ.

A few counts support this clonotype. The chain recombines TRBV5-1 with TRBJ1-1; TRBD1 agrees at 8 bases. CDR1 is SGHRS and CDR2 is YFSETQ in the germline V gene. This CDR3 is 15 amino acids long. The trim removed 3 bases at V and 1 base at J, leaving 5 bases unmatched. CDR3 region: CASSWAGQENTEAFF. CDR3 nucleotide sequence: TGCGCCAGCAGCTGGGCGGGACAGGAGAACACTGAAGCTTTCTTT.

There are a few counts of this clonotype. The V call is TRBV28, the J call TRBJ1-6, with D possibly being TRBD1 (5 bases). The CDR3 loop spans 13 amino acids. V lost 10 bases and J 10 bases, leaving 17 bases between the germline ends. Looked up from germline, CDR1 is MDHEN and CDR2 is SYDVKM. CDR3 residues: CAIHPGLGSPLHF. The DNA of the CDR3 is TGTGCCATACACCCGGGACTGGGGTCACCCCTCCACTTT.

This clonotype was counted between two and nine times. The CDR3 loop reads CASSLFVAGSSYNEQFF. CDR3 nucleotide sequence: TGCGCCAGCAGCTTGTTTGTAGCGGGGAGCTCCTACAATGAGCAGTTCTTC. The chain uses TRBV5-1 and TRBJ2-1; 8 nucleotides match TRBD2. The CDR3 contains 17 residues. Per the germline V gene, CDR1 is SGHRS and CDR2 is YFSETQ. V lost 1 base and J lost 0; bases outside the gene matches: 6.

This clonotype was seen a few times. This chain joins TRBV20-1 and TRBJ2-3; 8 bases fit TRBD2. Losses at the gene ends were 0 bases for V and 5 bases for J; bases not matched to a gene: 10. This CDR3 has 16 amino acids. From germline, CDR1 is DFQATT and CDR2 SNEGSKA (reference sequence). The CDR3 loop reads CSARDEFGGARDTQYF. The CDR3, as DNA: TGCAGTGCTAGAGATGAGTTCGGGGGGGCCAGAGATACGCAGTATTTT.

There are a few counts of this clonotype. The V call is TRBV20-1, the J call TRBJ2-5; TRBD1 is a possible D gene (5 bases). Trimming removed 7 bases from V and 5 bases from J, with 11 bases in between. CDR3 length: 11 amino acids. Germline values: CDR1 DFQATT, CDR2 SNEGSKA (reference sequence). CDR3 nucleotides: TGCAGTGAGGCCAGGGTTGAGACCCAGTACTTC. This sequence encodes CSEARVETQYF.

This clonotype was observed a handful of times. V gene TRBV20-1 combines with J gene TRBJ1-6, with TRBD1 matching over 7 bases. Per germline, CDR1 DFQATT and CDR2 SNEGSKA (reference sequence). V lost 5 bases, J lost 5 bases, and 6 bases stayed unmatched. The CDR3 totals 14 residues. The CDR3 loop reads CSAWTGQDNSPLHF. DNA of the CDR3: TGCAGTGCTTGGACAGGACAAGATAATTCACCCCTCCACTTT.

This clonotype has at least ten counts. The CDR3 nucleotides are TGTGCCAGCAGTGACTCGAGAATGTCCGGGGAGCTGTTTTTT. Encoded protein: CASSDSRMSGELFF. The genes are TRBV6-4 and TRBJ2-2; D is ambiguous. The V gene's germline CDR1 is MRHNA and CDR2 SNTAGT. V dropped 0 bases and J dropped 6 bases, with 8 bases sitting between them. This CDR3 region has 14 residues.

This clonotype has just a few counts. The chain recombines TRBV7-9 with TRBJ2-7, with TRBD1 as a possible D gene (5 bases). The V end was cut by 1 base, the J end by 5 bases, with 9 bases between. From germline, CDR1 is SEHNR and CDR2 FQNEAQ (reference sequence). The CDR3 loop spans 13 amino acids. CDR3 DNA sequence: TGTGCCAGCAGCTTAGGACAGATCGACGAGCAGTACGTC. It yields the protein CASSLGQIDEQYV.

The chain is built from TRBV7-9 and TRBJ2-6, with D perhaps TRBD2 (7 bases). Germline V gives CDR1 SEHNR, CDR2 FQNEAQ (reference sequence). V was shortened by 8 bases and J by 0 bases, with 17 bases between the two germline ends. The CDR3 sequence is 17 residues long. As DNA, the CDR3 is TGTGCCAGCGAAGCGGGACACGTCCGCTCTGGGGCCAACGTCCTGACTTTC. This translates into CASEAGHVRSGANVLTF. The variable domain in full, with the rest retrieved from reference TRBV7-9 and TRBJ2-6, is DTGVSQNPRHKITKRGQNVTFRCDPISEHNRLYWYRQTLGQGPEFLTYFQNEAQLEKSRLLSDRFSAERPKGSFSTLEIQRTEQGDSAMYLCASEAGHVRSGANVLTFGAGSRLTVL.

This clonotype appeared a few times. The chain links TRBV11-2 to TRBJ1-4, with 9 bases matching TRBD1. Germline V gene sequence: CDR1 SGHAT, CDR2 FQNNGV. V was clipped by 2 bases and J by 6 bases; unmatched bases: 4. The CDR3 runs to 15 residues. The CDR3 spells CASSLTQGAYEKLFF. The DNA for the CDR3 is TGTGCCAGCAGCTTAACACAGGGGGCTTATGAAAAACTGTTTTTT.

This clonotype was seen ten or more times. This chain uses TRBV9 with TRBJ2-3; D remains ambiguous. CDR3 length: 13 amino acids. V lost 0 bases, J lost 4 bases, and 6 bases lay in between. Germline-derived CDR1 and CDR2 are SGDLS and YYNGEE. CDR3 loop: CASSVGGPDTQYF. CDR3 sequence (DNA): TGTGCCAGCAGCGTAGGGGGTCCAGATACGCAGTATTTT.

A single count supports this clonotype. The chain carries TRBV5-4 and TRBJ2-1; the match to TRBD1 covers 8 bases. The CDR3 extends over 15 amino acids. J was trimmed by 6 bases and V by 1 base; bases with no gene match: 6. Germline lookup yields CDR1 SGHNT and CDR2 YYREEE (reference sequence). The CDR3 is CASSLPRTGLNEQFF. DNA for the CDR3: TGTGCCAGCAGCTTGCCCCGGACAGGGCTCAATGAGCAGTTCTTC.